This is a list of T cell receptor beta chains from one sample in a study of T cell repertoires in cytomegalovirus infection. Their antigens remain unidentified. Using its own MiXCR run on the reads, TCRdb lists one record per CDR3 protein. The table shows 250,000 to 300,000 distinct CDR3 sequences, with 20% to 25% occurring only once. This specimen was cultured PBMCs, taken from culture after CMV antigen stimulation. These receptors were obtained from a human donor in good health (CMV status not recorded). Some clones in this sample may be carry-over from other donors' samples. Both conserved end residues are part of each CDR3. A D gene is named only where the DNA matches it firmly. Clone size, where shown, is once, few, many, or a class for clones that have expanded.

>-|-|TRBJ1-2|TRBV7-9
CASSFAGGGGANYGYTF
TGTGCCAGCAGCTTCGCGGGGGGCGGAGGGGCCAACTATGGCTACACCTTC
>-|-|TRBJ2-7|TRBV6-2/TRBV6-3
CASSYGRTASYEQYF
TGTGCCAGCAGTTATGGGAGAACGGCATCCTACGAGCAGTACTTC
>many|TRBD2|TRBJ2-1|TRBV6-1
CASTLGVVAGRINEQFF
TGTGCCAGCACCCTGGGGGTAGTAGCGGGGCGGATCAATGAGCAGTTCTTC
>many|TRBD1|TRBJ1-1|TRBV12-3/TRBV12-4
CASRGGGQGRQAEAFF
TGTGCCAGCAGAGGGGGTGGACAGGGGCGTCAGGCTGAAGCTTTCTTT
>few|TRBD1|TRBJ2-7|TRBV7-9
CASSSPLDRGLTYEQYF
TGTGCCAGCAGCTCCCCCTTAGACAGGGGACTCACCTACGAGCAGTACTTC
>few|-|TRBJ2-7|TRBV11-2
CASSPTFYEQYF
TGTGCCAGCAGCCCTACCTTTTACGAGCAGTACTTC
>-|TRBD2|TRBJ2-1|TRBV6-2/TRBV6-3
CASSYGGLAGGAQFF
TGTGCCAGCAGTTACGGTGGGCTAGCGGGAGGTGCGCAGTTCTTC
>-|-|TRBJ2-3|TRBV19
CASSMPPDGDWGTDTQYF
TGTGCCAGTAGTATGCCTCCGGACGGTGACTGGGGCACAGATACGCAGTATTTT
>-|-|TRBJ2-1|TRBV5-8
CASSSTGLSYNEQFF
TGTGCCAGCAGTTCGACAGGACTCTCCTACAATGAGCAGTTCTTC
>many|-|TRBJ2-1|TRBV7-9
CASRGRDAGLQFF
TGTGCCAGCAGAGGCCGGGACGCCGGGCTCCAGTTCTTC
>few|-|TRBJ1-2|TRBV7-2
CAIRNYGYTF
TGTGCCATTAGGAACTATGGCTACACCTTC
>-|TRBD2|TRBJ2-1|TRBV2
CASTVAGGTFNEQFF
TGTGCCAGCACGGTAGCGGGAGGGACCTTCAATGAGCAGTTCTTC
>-|-|TRBJ2-1|TRBV10-3
CAIGDSYNEQFF
TGTGCCATTGGGGACTCCTACAATGAGCAGTTCTTC
>-|TRBD2|TRBJ2-3|TRBV7-3
CASSPGTSRTDTQYF
TGTGCCAGCAGCCCTGGGACTAGCCGCACAGATACGCAGTATTTT
>-|TRBD2|TRBJ2-7|TRBV4-1
CASSQEPSGSYEQYF
TGCGCCAGCAGCCAAGAGCCTAGCGGGAGCTACGAGCAGTACTTC
>few|-|TRBJ2-6|TRBV4-3
CASSLTSLSGANVLTF
TGCGCCAGCAGCCTAACTTCGCTCTCTGGGGCCAACGTCCTGACTTTC
>many|TRBD2|TRBJ2-1|TRBV4-1
CASSQRTSGLNEQFF
TGCGCCAGCAGCCAAAGGACTAGCGGGCTGAATGAGCAGTTCTTC
>-|-|TRBJ1-1|TRBV25-1
CASSEYALGTEAFF
TGTGCCAGCAGTGAATACGCCCTGGGCACTGAAGCTTTCTTT
>many|TRBD2|TRBJ2-5|TRBV29-1
CSVEASGTVGETQYF
TGCAGCGTTGAGGCCAGCGGGACGGTGGGAGAGACCCAGTACTTC
>few|-|TRBJ2-6|TRBV11-2
CASSPQTAGANVLTF
TGTGCCAGCAGCCCTCAGACAGCAGGGGCCAACGTCCTGACTTTC
>few|TRBD2|TRBJ2-1|TRBV4-1
CASSPTSETYNEQFF
TGCGCCAGCAGCCCCACTAGCGAAACCTACAATGAGCAGTTCTTC
>many|TRBD1|TRBJ1-1|TRBV6-5
CASSYWDSQGEAFF
TGTGCCAGCAGTTATTGGGATTCACAGGGGGAAGCTTTCTTT
>-|-|TRBJ2-1|TRBV20-1
CSAKGAGEVNEQFF
TGCAGTGCCAAGGGGGCGGGAGAGGTAAATGAGCAGTTCTTC
>many|TRBD2|TRBJ2-5|TRBV7-2
CASSSPGTSGDKKETQYF
TGTGCCAGCAGCTCACCCGGGACTAGCGGAGACAAAAAAGAGACCCAGTACTTC
>-|-|TRBJ2-1|TRBV19
CASSADPSYNEQFF
TGTGCCAGCTCGGCGGATCCCTCCTACAATGAGCAGTTCTTC
>-|TRBD2|TRBJ2-5|TRBV6-1
CASRTGLAGAETQYF
TGTGCCAGCAGAACGGGACTAGCGGGAGCAGAGACCCAGTACTTC
>-|-|TRBJ1-2|TRBV6-5
CASSPPSFVGGYGYTF
TGTGCCAGCAGTCCCCCCTCGTTTGTGGGTGGGTATGGCTACACCTTC
>many|-|TRBJ2-5|TRBV7-2
CASITGRYQETQYF
TGTGCCAGCATCACAGGGAGATATCAAGAGACCCAGTACTTC
>many|-|TRBJ1-1|TRBV6-6
CASSYYMGLRDTEAFF
TGTGCCAGCAGTTACTATATGGGGTTGAGGGACACTGAAGCTTTCTTT
>-|-|TRBJ2-7|TRBV24-1
CATSGESYEQYF
TGTGCCACCAGTGGAGAGTCCTACGAGCAGTACTTC
>few|TRBD2|TRBJ2-3|TRBV4-1
CASSQVAGEGTDTQYF
TGTGCCAGCAGCCAAGTAGCGGGAGAAGGCACAGATACGCAGTATTTT
>-|TRBD1|TRBJ2-7|TRBV5-4
CASSFPDRGLSEQYF
TGTGCCAGCAGCTTCCCGGACAGGGGGCTTAGCGAGCAGTACTTC
>few|-|TRBJ2-5|TRBV12-3/TRBV12-4
CASSLRQAGIKETQYF
TGTGCCAGCAGTCTCCGACAGGCCGGGATAAAAGAGACCCAGTACTTC
>many|-|TRBJ1-1|TRBV4-1
CASSHYGQPRHFEAFF
TGCGCCAGCAGCCACTATGGACAGCCGAGACATTTTGAAGCTTTCTTT
>few|-|TRBJ1-1|TRBV11-3
CASSQAGPGTEAFF
TGTGCCAGCAGTCAAGCAGGGCCCGGCACTGAAGCTTTCTTT
>many|-|TRBJ1-1|TRBV7-9
CASSLVVGVPFEAFF
TGTGCCAGCAGCTTAGTGGTGGGTGTCCCCTTTGAAGCTTTCTTT
>-|-|TRBJ1-2|TRBV9
CASSVGEGLDYGYTF
TGTGCCAGCAGCGTAGGGGAGGGGCTGGACTATGGCTACACCTTC
>-|TRBD1|TRBJ1-2|TRBV18
CASSPVGTGVYGYTF
TGTGCCAGCTCACCAGTTGGGACAGGAGTCTATGGCTACACCTTC
>few|-|TRBJ2-7|TRBV19
CASTAAADSSYEQYF
TGTGCCAGTACCGCGGCGGCAGACAGCTCCTACGAGCAGTACTTC
>few|TRBD1|TRBJ2-6|TRBV19
CASSIRGQGSRGANVLTF
TGTGCCAGTAGTATTCGGGGACAGGGGTCTCGTGGGGCCAACGTCCTGACTTTC
>few|-|TRBJ2-1|TRBV6-2/TRBV6-3
CASSTIIRLNEQFF
TGTGCCAGCAGTACCATAATTAGACTCAATGAGCAGTTCTTC
>many|TRBD1|TRBJ1-2|TRBV12-3/TRBV12-4
CASSQVGQMLSYTF
TGTGCCAGCAGCCAAGTGGGACAGATGTTGAGCTACACCTTC
>-|-|TRBJ1-4|TRBV19
CASSRTAQGDEKLFF
TGTGCCAGTAGTCGAACAGCCCAAGGGGATGAAAAACTGTTTTTT